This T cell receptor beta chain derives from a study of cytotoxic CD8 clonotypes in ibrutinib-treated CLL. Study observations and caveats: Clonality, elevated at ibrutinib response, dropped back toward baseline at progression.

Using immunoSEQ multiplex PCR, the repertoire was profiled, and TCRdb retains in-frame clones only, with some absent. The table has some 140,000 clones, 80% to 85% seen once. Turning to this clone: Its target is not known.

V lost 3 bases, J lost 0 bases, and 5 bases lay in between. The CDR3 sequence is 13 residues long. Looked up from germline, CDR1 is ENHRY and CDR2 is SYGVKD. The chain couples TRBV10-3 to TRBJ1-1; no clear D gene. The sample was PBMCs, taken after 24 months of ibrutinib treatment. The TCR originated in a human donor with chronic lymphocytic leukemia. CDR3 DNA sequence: TGTGCCATCAGTGACAGCATGAACACTGAAGCTTTCTTT. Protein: CAISDSMNTEAFF.